This note documents a single T cell receptor beta chain sequence. This sample was taken from a study of blood T cell repertoires in COVID-19. Study-wide context: Collection of acute and convalescent COVID-19 samples took place in the United States, Italy and Spain. The cDNA or gDNA used as material had been derived from T cells, B-cell-depleted T cells, or PBMCs.

The CDR3 sequence is 13 residues long. Per the germline V gene, CDR1 is SGHTA and CDR2 is FQGTGA. V dropped 6 bases and J dropped 5; count of bases not matched to a gene: 5. Sequenced by immunoSEQ multiplex PCR; TCRdb stores in-frame clones only, minus some. The table has around 250,000 clones, roughly nine tenths seen once; the top ten hold 6.2%. The chain combines TRBV7-3 with TRBJ2-3; 7 bases are a match to TRBD1. The specimen sequenced was peripheral blood. This clonotype was sampled from a man in his sixties with acute or convalescent COVID-19. CDR3 residues: CASRSAGGDTQYF. The DNA for the CDR3 is TGTGCCAGCAGATCTGCAGGGGGAGATACGCAGTATTTT.